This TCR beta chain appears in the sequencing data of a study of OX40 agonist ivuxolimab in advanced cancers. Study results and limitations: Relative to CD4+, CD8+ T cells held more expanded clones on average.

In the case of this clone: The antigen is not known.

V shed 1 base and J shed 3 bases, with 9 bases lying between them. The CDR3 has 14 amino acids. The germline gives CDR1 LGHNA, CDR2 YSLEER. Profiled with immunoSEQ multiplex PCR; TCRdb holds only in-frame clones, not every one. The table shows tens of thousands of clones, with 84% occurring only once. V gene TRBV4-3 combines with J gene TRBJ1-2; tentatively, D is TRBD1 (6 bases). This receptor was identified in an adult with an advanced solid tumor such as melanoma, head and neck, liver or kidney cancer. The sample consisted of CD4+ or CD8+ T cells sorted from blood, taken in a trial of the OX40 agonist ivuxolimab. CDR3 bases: TGCGCCAGCAGCCAAGGACAGGACCACTATGGCTACACCTTC. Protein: CASSQGQDHYGYTF.